This T cell receptor beta chain was identified during a study of blood T cell repertoires in COVID-19. Looking at the study overall: The study drew acute and convalescent COVID-19 samples from the United States, Italy and Spain.

The CDR3 is 13 amino acids. Trimming took 6 bases from V and 2 from J, leaving 10 bases between them. Germline values: CDR1 MDHEN, CDR2 SYDVKM. Repertoires were generated with immunoSEQ multiplex PCR, while TCRdb's copy carries only in-frame clones and drops some. The table lists some 300,000 clones, roughly 88% of them singletons. The chain couples TRBV28 to TRBJ1-1; TRBD1 is a possible D gene (6 bases). This TCR came from a woman under 40 who had recovered from COVID-19. Sequencing was performed on peripheral blood. The CDR3 region is CASSQQGNTEAFF. CDR3 in DNA: TGTGCCAGCAGCCAACAGGGTAACACTGAAGCTTTCTTT.